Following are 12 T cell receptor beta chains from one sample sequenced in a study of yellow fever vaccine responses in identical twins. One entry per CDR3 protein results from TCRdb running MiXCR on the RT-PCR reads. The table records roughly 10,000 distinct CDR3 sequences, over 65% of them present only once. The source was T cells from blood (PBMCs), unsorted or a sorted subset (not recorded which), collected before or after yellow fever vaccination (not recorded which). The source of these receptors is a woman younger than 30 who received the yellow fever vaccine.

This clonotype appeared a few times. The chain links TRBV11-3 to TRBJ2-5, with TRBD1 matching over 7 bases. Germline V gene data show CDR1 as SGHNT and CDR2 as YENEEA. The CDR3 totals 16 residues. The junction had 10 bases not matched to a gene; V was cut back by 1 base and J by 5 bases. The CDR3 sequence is CASSLGTGATRETQYF. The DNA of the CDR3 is TGTGCCAGCAGCTTAGGCACAGGGGCGACCCGCGAGACCCAGTACTTC.

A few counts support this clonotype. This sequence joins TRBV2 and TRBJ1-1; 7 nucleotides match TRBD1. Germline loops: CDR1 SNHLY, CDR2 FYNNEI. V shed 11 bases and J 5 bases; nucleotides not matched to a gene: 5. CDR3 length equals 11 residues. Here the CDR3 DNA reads TGTGCCGTAGTACAGGGGACTGAAGCTTTCTTT. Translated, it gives CAVVQGTEAFF. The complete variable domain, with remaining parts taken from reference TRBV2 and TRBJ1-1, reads EPEVTQTPSHQVTQMGQEVILRCVPISNHLYFYWYRQILGQKVEFLVSFYNNEISEKSEIFDDQFSVERPDGSNFTLKIRSTKLEDSAMYFCAVVQGTEAFFGQGTRLTVV.

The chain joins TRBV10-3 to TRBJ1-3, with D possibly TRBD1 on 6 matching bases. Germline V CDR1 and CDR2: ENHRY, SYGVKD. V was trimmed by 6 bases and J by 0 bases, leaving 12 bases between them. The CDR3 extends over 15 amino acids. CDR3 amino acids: CAISRDTNSGNTIYF. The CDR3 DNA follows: TGTGCCATCAGCAGGGACACAAACTCTGGAAACACCATATATTTT.

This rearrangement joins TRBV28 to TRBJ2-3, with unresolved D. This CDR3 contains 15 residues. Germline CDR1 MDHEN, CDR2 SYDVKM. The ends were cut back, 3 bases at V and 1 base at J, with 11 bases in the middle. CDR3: CASSFLGVGTDTQYF. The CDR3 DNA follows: TGTGCCAGCAGTTTCCTCGGTGTAGGCACAGATACGCAGTATTTT. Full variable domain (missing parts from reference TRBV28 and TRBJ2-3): DVKVTQSSRYLVKRTGEKVFLECVQDMDHENMFWYRQDPGLGLRLIYFSYDVKMKEKGDIPEGYSVSREKKERFSLILESASTNQTSMYLCASSFLGVGTDTQYFGPGTRLTVL.

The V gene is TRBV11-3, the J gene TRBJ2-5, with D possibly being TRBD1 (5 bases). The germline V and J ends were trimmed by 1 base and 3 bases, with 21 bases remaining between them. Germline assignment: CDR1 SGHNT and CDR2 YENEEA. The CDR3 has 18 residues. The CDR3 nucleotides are TGTGCCAGCAGCTTAGGACAGCTCGGTTCTTGGTACGAAGAGACCCAGTACTTC. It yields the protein CASSLGQLGSWYEETQYF.

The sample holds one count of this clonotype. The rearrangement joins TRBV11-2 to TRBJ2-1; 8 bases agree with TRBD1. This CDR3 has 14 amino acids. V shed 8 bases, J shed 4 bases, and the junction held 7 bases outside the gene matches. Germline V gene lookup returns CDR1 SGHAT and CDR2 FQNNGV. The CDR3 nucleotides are TGTGCCAGCCGACCAGGGGGCGCATACAATGAGCAGTTCTTC. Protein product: CASRPGGAYNEQFF.

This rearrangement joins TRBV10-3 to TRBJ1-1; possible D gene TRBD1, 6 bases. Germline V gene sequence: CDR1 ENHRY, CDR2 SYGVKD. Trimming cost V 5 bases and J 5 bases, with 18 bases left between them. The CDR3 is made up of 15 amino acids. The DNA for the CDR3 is TGTGCCATCAGTCTTGGCCCAGGGGAGTCTACTGAAGCTTTCTTT. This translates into CAISLGPGESTEAFF.

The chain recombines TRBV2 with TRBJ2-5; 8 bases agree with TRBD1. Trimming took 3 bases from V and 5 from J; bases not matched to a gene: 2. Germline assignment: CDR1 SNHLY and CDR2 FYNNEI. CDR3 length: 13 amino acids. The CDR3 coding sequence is TGTGCCAGCAGTGACAGGGGGCTGGAGACCCAGTACTTC. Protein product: CASSDRGLETQYF.

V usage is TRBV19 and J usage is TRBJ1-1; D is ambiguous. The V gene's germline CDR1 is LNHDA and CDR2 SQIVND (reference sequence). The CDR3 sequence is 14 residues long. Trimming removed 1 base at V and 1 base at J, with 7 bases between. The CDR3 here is CASSIVAANTEAFF. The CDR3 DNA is TGTGCCAGTAGTATAGTTGCGGCGAACACTGAAGCTTTCTTT. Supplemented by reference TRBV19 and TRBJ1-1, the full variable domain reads DGGITQSPKYLFRKEGQNVTLSCEQNLNHDAMYWYRQDPGQGLRLIYYSQIVNDFQKGDIAEGYSVSREKKESFPLTVTSAQKNPTAFYLCASSIVAANTEAFFGQGTRLTVV.

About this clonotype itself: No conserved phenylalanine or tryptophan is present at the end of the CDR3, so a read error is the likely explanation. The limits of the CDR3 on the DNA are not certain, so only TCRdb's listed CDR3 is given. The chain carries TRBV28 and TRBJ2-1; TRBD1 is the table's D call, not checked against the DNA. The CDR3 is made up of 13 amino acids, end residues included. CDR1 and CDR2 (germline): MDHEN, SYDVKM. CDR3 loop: CASSTVPRGLPSM.

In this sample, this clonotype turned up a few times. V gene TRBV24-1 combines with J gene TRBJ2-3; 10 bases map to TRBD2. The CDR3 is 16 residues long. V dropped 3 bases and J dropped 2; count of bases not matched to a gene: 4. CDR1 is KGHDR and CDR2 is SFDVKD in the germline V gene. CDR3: CATSDRTSGNTDTQYF. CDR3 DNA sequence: TGTGCCACCAGTGATAGGACTAGCGGTAACACAGATACGCAGTATTTT.

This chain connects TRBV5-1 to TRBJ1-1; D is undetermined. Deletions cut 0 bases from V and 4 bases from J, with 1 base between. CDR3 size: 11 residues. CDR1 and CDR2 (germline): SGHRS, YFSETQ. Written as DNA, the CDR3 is TGCGCCAGCAGCTTGGGCACTGAAGCTTTCTTT. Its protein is CASSLGTEAFF.